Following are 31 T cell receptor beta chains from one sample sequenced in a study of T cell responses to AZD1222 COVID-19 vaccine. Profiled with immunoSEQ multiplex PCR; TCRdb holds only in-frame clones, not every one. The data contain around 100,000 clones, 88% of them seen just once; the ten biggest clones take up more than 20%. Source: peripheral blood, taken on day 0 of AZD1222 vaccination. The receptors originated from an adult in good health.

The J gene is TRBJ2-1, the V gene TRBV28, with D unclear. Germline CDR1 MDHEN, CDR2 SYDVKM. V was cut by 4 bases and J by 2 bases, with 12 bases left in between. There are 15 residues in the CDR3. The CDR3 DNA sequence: TGTGCCAGCAGTTCCCCTGGTGGGGCCTACAATGAGCAGTTCTTC. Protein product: CASSSPGGAYNEQFF. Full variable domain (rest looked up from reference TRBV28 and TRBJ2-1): DVKVTQSSRYLVKRTGEKVFLECVQDMDHENMFWYRQDPGLGLRLIYFSYDVKMKEKGDIPEGYSVSREKKERFSLILESASTNQTSMYLCASSSPGGAYNEQFFGPGTRLTVL.

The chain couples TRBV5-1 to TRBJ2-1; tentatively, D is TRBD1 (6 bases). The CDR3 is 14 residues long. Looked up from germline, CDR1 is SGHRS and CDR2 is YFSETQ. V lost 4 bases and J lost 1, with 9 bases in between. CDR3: CASSIQGSYNEQFF. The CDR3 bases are TGCGCCAGCAGCATCCAGGGGTCCTACAATGAGCAGTTCTTC.

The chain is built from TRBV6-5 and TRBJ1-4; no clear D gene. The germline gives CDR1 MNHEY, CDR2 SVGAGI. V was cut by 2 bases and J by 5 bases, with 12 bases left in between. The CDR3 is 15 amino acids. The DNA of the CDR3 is TGTGCCAGCAGTTACATGGCAGGCTCCAATGAAAAACTGTTTTTT. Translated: CASSYMAGSNEKLFF.

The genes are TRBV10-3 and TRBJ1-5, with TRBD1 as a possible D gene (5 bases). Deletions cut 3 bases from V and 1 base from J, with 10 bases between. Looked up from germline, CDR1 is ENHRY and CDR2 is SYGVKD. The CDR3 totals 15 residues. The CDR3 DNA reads TGTGCCATCAGTGATGGGGGAGAGAGCAATCAGCCCCAGCATTTT. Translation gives CAISDGGESNQPQHF.

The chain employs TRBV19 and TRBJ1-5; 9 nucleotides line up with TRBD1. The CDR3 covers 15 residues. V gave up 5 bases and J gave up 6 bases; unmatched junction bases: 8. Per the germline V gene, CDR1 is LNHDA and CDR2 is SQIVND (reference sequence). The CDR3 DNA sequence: TGTGCCAGTAGTGTAACACAGGGGGCAGGTCAGCCCCAGCATTTT. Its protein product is CASSVTQGAGQPQHF.

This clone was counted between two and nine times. CDR3 loop: CASSVVGGGSEAFF. The DNA of the CDR3 is TGTGCCAGCAGCGTAGTGGGAGGGGGATCTGAAGCTTTCTTT. The gene calls are TRBV9 and TRBJ1-1; TRBD1 might be the D (6 bases). The V end lost 0 bases, the J end lost 6 bases, and 12 bases lay between the germline ends. This CDR3 has 14 residues. Germline-derived CDR1 and CDR2 are SGDLS and YYNGEE.

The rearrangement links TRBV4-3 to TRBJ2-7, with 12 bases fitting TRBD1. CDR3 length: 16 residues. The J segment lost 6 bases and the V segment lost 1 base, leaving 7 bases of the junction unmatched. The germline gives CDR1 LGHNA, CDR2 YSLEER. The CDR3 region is CASSQGGQGAVLEQYF. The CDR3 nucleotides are TGCGCCAGCAGCCAAGGGGGACAGGGGGCCGTACTCGAGCAGTACTTC.

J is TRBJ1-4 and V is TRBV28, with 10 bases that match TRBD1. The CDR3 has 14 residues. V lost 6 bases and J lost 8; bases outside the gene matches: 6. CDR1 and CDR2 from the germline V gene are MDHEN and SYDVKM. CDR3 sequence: CASSPGQGGEKLFF. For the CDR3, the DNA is TGTGCCAGCAGCCCTGGACAGGGGGGCGAAAAACTGTTTTTT.

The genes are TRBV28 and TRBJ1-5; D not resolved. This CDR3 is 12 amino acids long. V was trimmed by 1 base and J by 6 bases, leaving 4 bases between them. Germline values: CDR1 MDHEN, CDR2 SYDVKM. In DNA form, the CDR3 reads TGTGCCAGCAGTTTATTTGGTCAGCCCCAGCATTTT. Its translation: CASSLFGQPQHF.

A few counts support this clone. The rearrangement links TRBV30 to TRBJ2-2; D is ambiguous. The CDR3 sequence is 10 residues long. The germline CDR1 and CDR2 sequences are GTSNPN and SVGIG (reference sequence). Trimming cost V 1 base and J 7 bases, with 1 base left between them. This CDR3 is CAWSGGELFF. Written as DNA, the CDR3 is TGTGCCTGGAGTGGCGGGGAGCTGTTTTTT.

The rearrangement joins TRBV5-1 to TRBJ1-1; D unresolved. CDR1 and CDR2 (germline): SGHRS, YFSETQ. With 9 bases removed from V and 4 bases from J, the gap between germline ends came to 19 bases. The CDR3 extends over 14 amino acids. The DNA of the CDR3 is TGCGCCACCCAGCCCGGTTCCGCTGGCACTGAAGCTTTCTTT. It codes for CATQPGSAGTEAFF. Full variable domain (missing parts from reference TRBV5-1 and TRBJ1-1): KAGVTQTPRYLIKTRGQQVTLSCSPISGHRSVSWYQQTPGQGLQFLFEYFSETQRNKGNFPGRFSGRQFSNSRSEMNVSTLELGDSALYLCATQPGSAGTEAFFGQGTRLTVV.

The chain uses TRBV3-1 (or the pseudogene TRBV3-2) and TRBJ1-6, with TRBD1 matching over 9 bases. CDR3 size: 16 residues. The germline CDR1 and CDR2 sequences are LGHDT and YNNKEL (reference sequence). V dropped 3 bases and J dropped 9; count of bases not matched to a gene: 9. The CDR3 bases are TGTGCCAGCAGCCACCTGGGACAGGGAGTAGGTTCACCCCTCCACTTT. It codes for CASSHLGQGVGSPLHF.

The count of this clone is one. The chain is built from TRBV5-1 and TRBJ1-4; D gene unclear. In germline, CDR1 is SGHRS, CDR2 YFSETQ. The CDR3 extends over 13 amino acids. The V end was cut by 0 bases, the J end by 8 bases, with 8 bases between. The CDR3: CASSLGNKEKLFF. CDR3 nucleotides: TGCGCCAGCAGCTTGGGTAACAAGGAAAAACTGTTTTTT.

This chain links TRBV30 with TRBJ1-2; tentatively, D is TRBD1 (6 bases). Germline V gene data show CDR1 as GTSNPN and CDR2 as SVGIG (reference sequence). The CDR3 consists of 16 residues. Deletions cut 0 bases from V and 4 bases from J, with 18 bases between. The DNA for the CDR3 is TGTGCCTGGAGTGTAGGGGGAGGGGGAAGTGGCTATGGCTACACCTTC. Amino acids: CAWSVGGGGSGYGYTF. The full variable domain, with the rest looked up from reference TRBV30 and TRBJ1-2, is SQTIHQWPATLVQPVGSPLSLECTVEGTSNPNLYWYRQAAGRGLQLLFYSVGIGQISSEVPQNLSASRPQDRQFILSSKKLLLSDSGFYLCAWSVGGGGSGYGYTFGSGTRLTVV.

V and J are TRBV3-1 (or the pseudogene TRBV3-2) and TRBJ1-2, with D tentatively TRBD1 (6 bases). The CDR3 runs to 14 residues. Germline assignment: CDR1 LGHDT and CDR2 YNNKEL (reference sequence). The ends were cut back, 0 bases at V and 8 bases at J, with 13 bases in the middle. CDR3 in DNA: TGTGCCAGCAGCCAAGAAATCAGGGGCTTAGGCTACACCTTC. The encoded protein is CASSQEIRGLGYTF.

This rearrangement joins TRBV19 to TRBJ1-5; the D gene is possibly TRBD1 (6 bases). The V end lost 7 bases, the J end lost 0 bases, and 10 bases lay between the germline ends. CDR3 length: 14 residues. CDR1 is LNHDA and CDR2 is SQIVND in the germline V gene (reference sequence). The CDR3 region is CASNREDSNQPQHF. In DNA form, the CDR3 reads TGTGCCAGTAACAGGGAGGATAGCAATCAGCCCCAGCATTTT.

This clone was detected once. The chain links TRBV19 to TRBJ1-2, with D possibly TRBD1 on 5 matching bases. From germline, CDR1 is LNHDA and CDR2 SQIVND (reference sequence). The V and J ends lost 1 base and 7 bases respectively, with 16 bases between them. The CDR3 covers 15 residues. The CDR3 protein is CASSIGGRVAGGYTF. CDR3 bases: TGTGCCAGTAGTATAGGAGGCAGGGTAGCAGGTGGCTACACCTTC.

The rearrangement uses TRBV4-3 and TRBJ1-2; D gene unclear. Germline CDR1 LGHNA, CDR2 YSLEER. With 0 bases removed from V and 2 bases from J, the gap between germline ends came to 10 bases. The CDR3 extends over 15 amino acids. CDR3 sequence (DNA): TGCGCCAGCAGCCAAGATTGGGGAGGCAACTATGGCTACACCTTC. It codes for CASSQDWGGNYGYTF.

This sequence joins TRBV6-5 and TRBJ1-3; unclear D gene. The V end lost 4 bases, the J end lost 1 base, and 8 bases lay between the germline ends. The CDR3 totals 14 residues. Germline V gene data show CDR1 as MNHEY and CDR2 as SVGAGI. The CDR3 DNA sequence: TGTGCCAGCAGTTTGGATCGGTCTGGAAACACCATATATTTT. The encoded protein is CASSLDRSGNTIYF.

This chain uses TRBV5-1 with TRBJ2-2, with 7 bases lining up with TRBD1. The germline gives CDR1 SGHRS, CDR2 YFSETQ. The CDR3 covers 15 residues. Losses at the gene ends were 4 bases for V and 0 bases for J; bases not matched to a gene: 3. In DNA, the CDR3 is TGCGCCAGCAGCGTACAGGGGACGAACACCGGGGAGCTGTTTTTT. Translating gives CASSVQGTNTGELFF.

CDR3 amino acids: CASSLATGVIGNQPQHF. The CDR3 DNA reads as TGTGCCAGCAGCTTAGCGACAGGGGTTATTGGCAATCAGCCCCAGCATTTT. This sequence joins TRBV7-2 and TRBJ1-5, with 8 bases fitting TRBD1. Germline V gives CDR1 SGHTA, CDR2 FQGNSA. J was trimmed by 2 bases and V by 0 bases; bases with no gene match: 6. This CDR3 has 17 amino acids.

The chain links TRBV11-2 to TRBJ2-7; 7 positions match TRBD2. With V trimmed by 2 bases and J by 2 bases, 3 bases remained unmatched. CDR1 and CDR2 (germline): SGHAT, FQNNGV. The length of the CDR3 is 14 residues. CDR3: CASSLLAVAYEQYF. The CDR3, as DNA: TGTGCCAGCAGCTTACTAGCGGTCGCCTACGAGCAGTACTTC.

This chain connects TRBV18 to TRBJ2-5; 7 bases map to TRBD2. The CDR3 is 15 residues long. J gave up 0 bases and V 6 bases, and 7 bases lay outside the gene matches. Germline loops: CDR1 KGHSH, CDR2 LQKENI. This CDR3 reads CASSQEAGYQETQYF. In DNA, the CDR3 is TGTGCCAGCTCGCAAGAAGCGGGGTACCAAGAGACCCAGTACTTC.

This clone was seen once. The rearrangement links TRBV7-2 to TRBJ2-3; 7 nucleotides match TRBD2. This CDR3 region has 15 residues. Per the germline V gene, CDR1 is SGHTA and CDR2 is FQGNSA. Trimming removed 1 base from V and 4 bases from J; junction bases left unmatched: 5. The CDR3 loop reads CASSLGLRGADTQYF. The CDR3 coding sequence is TGTGCCAGCAGCTTAGGGCTCCGGGGGGCAGATACGCAGTATTTT.

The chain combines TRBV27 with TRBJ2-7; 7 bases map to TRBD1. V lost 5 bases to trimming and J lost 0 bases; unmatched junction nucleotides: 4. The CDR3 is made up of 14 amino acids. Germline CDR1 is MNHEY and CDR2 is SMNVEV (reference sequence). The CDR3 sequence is CASSIYRGSYEQYF. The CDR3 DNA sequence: TGTGCCAGCAGTATATACAGGGGCTCCTACGAGCAGTACTTC.

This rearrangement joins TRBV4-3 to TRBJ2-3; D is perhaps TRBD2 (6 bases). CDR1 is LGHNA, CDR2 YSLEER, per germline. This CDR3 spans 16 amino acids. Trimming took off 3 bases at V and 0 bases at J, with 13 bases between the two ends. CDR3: CASSQRGSLSTDTQYF. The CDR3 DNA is TGCGCCAGCAGCCAGCGGGGCTCTCTGAGCACAGATACGCAGTATTTT.

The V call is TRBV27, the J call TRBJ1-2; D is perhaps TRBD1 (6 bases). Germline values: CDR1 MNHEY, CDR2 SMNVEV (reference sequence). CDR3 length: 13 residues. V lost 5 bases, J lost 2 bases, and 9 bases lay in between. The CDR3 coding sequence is TGTGCCAGCAGTCGGACAGCAAACTATGGCTACACCTTC. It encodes CASSRTANYGYTF.

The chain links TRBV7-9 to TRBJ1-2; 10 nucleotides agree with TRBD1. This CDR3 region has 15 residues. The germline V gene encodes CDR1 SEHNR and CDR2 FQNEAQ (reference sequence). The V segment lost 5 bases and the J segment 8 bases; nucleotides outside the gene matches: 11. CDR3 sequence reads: CASSRGQGFGKGYTF. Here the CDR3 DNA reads TGTGCCAGCAGCCGGGGACAGGGGTTCGGTAAGGGCTACACCTTC.

The CDR3 DNA reads as TGTGCCAGCAGCTCCCCCGGCGGTGGTGAGCAGTTCTTC. It codes for CASSSPGGGEQFF. The J gene is TRBJ2-1, the V gene TRBV5-6; D is unclear. Germline CDR1 SGHDT, CDR2 YYEEEE. The V end was cut by 3 bases, the J end by 9 bases, with 13 bases between. This CDR3 is built from 13 residues.

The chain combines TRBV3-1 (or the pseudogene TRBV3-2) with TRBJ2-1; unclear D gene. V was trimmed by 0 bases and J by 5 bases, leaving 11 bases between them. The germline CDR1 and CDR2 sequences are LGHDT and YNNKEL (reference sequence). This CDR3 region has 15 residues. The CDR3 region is CASSQEGGGNNEQFF. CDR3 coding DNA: TGTGCCAGCAGCCAAGAGGGCGGCGGCAACAATGAGCAGTTCTTC.

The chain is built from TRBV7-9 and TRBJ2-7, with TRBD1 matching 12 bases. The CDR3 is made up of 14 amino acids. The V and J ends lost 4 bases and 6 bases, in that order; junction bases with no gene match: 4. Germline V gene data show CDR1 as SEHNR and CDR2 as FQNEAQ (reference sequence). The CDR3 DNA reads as TGTGCCAGCAGCTGGGACAGGGGGCAATCCGAGCAGTACTTC. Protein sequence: CASSWDRGQSEQYF.